This T cell receptor (beta chain) stems from a study of circulating CD8 cells and anti-PD-1 response in melanoma. By proportion, this clonotype is large. Antigen: not known. The V segment lost 4 bases and the J segment 6 bases; nucleotides outside the gene matches: 5. CDR3 size: 14 residues. The germline gives CDR1 SNHLY, CDR2 FYNNEI. Each library started from approximately 14 ng of total RNA using the QIAseq Immune Repertoire TCR panel. From the reads, TCRdb called clonotypes with MiXCR, one entry per CDR3 protein. The sample has approximately 540 distinct CDR3 sequences; 9.5% to 13% are singletons. Sorting of live CD3+CD8+TCRalphabeta+ cells by PD-1 and/or TIGIT gave four subsets. Points from the study as a whole: Subset repertoires were largely private at M1, with under 8% shared. Diversity ranked highest in DNEG and lowest in TIGIT subsets.

The gene calls are TRBV2 and TRBJ1-5; 8 nucleotides line up with TRBD1. The clonotype was recovered from a human donor with melanoma. The sample in question was CD8+ T cells from PBMCs, obtained at baseline or after one month of anti-PD-1 therapy (not recorded which). CDR3 DNA sequence: TGTGCCAGCAGTGTTGGACAGGGAGGTCAGCCCCAGCATTTT. Translated: CASSVGQGGQPQHF.